The following is a TCR beta chain sequence with its context. Its antigen is unknown. The PCR had 60 Vbeta and 13 Jbeta primers. Produced via immunoSEQ multiplex PCR; TCRdb's table is partial and in-frame only. This table has over 120,000 clones, approximately 79% appearing once. V was pared by 0 bases and J by 2 bases, with 12 bases between. Germline lookup yields CDR1 SGHKS and CDR2 YYEKEE (reference sequence). This CDR3 is built from 15 residues. The sample originates from a study of cytomegalovirus exposure and HLA in healthy donors. Overall study context: Approximately 85 million unique TCRs from HLA-typed donors were held in an early data release. Of the donors genotyped, several hundred in all, 75% to 85% fell in the Caucasian-associated ancestry cluster.

Study conclusions and caveats: There were reportedly fewer N-insertions in an Asian-associated ancestry cluster than the roughly 680-donor mean, in a later analysis. The classifier reportedly diagnosed cytomegalovirus status with high specificity and sensitivity.

The TCR comes from a young man in good health and CMV-seropositive. The J gene is TRBJ2-7, the V gene TRBV5-5, with a possible D match to TRBD2 (6 bases). What was sequenced was PBMCs. CDR3 sequence: CASSLGGGGTYEQYF. CDR3 nucleotides: TGTGCCAGCAGCTTGGGGGGAGGAGGTACCTACGAGCAGTACTTC.